This entry is about one T cell receptor (beta chain). Its specificity is unknown. TCRdb recomputed calls from the reads with MiXCR, one row per CDR3 protein. This sample has fewer than 250,000 distinct CDR3 sequences, with 20% to 25% found just once. The record originates from a study of T cell repertoires in cytomegalovirus infection. Looking at the study overall: Both CMV infection and a matching HLA type were indicated by public TCR beta signatures.

Whole-study findings and limits: The ex vivo response was dominated by HLA-C-restricted CMV-specific TCR beta clonotypes. People with CMV and the relevant HLA were identified by cumulative public TCR beta family frequency.

Between the trimmed V and J ends, which lost 2 bases and 0 bases, there was a span of 16 bases. The CDR3 consists of 17 residues. Germline V gene data show CDR1 as SGHVS and CDR2 as FNYEAQ. The source of this sequence is a human donor in good health (CMV status not recorded). Some clones in this sample may be carry-over from other donors' samples. The rearrangement links TRBV7-6 to TRBJ1-1; TRBD1 is a possible D gene (6 bases). Material for sequencing was CD8+ T cells from PBMCs. The CDR3 here is CASSLTYWTEMNTEAFF. DNA for the CDR3: TGTGCCAGCAGCTTAACCTATTGGACAGAAATGAACACTGAAGCTTTCTTT.